This TCR beta chain was captured in a study of OX40 agonist ivuxolimab in advanced cancers. This clone came up once. Here immunoSEQ multiplex PCR was the method, and the copy in TCRdb shows in-frame clones only, minus some. The sample has just over 14,000 clones; about 90% are singletons. This sequence was found in an adult with an advanced solid tumor such as melanoma, head and neck, liver or kidney cancer. This material consisted of CD4+ or CD8+ T cells sorted from blood, taken in a trial of the OX40 agonist ivuxolimab.

The CDR3 nucleotides are TGTGCCAGCAGCTTAGGGGTAGGGGGCGGCTACACCTTC. Its protein product is CASSLGVGGGYTF. The V gene is TRBV13, the J gene TRBJ1-2, with 7 bases lining up with TRBD1. Unmatched junction bases numbered 3, after V lost 0 bases and J lost 8 bases. The CDR3 is made up of 13 amino acids. Germline V gene sequence: CDR1 PRHDT, CDR2 FYEKMQ (reference sequence).